These 13 T cell receptor beta chains originate from one sample sequenced in a study of cytotoxic CD8 clonotypes in ibrutinib-treated CLL. The data were produced by immunoSEQ multiplex PCR, yet TCRdb's version contains in-frame clones alone and is incomplete. The table records 250,000 to 350,000 clones, approximately 76% of them present only once. This sample comprised PBMCs, obtained at disease progression, from a patient treated with ibrutinib. All receptors derive from a human donor with chronic lymphocytic leukemia.

This clone has a handful of counts. The chain combines TRBV4-3 with TRBJ2-5; 9 nucleotides line up with TRBD2. CDR3 size: 16 residues. CDR1 is LGHNA, CDR2 YSLEER, per germline. Losses at the gene ends were 1 base for V and 5 bases for J; bases not matched to a gene: 8. The CDR3 coding sequence is TGCGCCAGCAGCCAAGGACTAGCGGAGATAACCGAGACCCAGTACTTC. Translation: CASSQGLAEITETQYF.

V is TRBV29-1 and J is TRBJ1-2; possibly TRBD1 for D (5 bases). CDR3 length: 15 residues. Trimming stripped 0 bases from V and 1 base from J, with 12 bases between. Germline CDR1 SQVTM, CDR2 ANQGSEA. CDR3 region: CSVEDRPQGNYGYTF. As DNA, the CDR3 is TGCAGCGTTGAAGACCGACCCCAGGGTAACTATGGCTACACCTTC. The variable domain in full, completed from reference TRBV29-1 and TRBJ1-2, reads SAVISQKPSRDICQRGTSLTIQCQVDSQVTMMFWYRQQPGQSLTLIATANQGSEATYESGFVIDKFPISRPNLTFSTLTVSNMSPEDSSIYLCSVEDRPQGNYGYTFGSGTRLTVV.

There are a few counts of this clone. The J gene is TRBJ1-1, the V gene TRBV4-1; 9 nucleotides match TRBD1. Losses at the gene ends were 4 bases for V and 2 bases for J; bases not matched to a gene: 2. The CDR3 spans 14 residues. Looked up from germline, CDR1 is MGHRA and CDR2 is YSYEKL. CDR3 in amino acids: CASSLTGGNTEAFF. The CDR3 DNA reads TGCGCCAGCAGCCTTACAGGGGGCAACACTGAAGCTTTCTTT.

The sample holds one count of this clone. J is TRBJ2-2 and V is TRBV7-9; 8 bases fit TRBD1. The V gene's germline CDR1 is SEHNR and CDR2 FQNEAQ (reference sequence). The V segment lost 4 bases and the J segment 4 bases; nucleotides outside the gene matches: 11. The CDR3 runs 17 residues. The CDR3 nucleotides are TGTGCCAGCAGCTCTGGCCGTAGGACAGGGCCCACCGGGGAGCTGTTTTTT. The encoded protein is CASSSGRRTGPTGELFF.

This clone came up once. The rearrangement joins TRBV19 to TRBJ2-7; 8 bases are a match to TRBD1. V lost 7 bases to trimming and J lost 2 bases; unmatched junction nucleotides: 7. The CDR3 length is 14 residues. Per the germline V gene, CDR1 is LNHDA and CDR2 is SQIVND (reference sequence). The CDR3 region has the DNA TGTGCCAGTACCGGACAGGGCAGGCCCTACGAGCAGTACTTC. Translation: CASTGQGRPYEQYF.

J is TRBJ2-1 and V is TRBV6-1, with D unclear. CDR1 is MNHNS, CDR2 SASEGT, per germline. V gave up 5 bases and J gave up 5 bases, with 7 bases separating them. The length of the CDR3 is 12 residues. The CDR3 sequence is CASSFSNNEQFF. CDR3 DNA sequence: TGTGCCAGCAGTTTCAGTAACAATGAGCAGTTCTTC.

The rearrangement links TRBV2 to TRBJ2-7, with a tentative D call TRBD2 (6 bases). The V gene's germline CDR1 is SNHLY and CDR2 FYNNEI. The V and J ends lost 7 bases and 0 bases respectively, with 10 bases between them. This CDR3 is built from 13 residues. The CDR3 loop reads CASIGGTSYEQYF. The CDR3 bases are TGTGCCAGCATCGGGGGAACCTCCTACGAGCAGTACTTC.

This clone was seen once. V and J are TRBV7-3 and TRBJ1-1, with D perhaps matching TRBD1 (6 bases). Germline loops: CDR1 SGHTA, CDR2 FQGTGA. Deletions cut 5 bases from V and 6 bases from J, with 10 bases between. This CDR3 is built from 12 residues. CDR3: CASSPGGPEAFF. Written as DNA, the CDR3 is TGTGCCAGCAGCCCTGGGGGGCCTGAAGCTTTCTTT.

The table lists this clone with a few counts. For the CDR3, the DNA is TGTGCCAGCAGCTTAGGTGGTAGGGGCTACACCTTC. It encodes CASSLGGRGYTF. The chain joins TRBV13 to TRBJ1-2; D is uncertain. Trimming pared 0 bases from V and 8 bases from J, leaving 7 bases between. The length of the CDR3 is 12 residues. Per the germline V gene, CDR1 is PRHDT and CDR2 is FYEKMQ (reference sequence).

This rearrangement joins TRBV5-1 to TRBJ1-6; D possibly corresponds to TRBD1 (5 bases). The germline gives CDR1 SGHRS, CDR2 YFSETQ. The length of the CDR3 is 14 residues. Trimming took off 2 bases at V and 5 bases at J, with 8 bases between the two ends. The CDR3 sequence is CASSFWGHNSPLHF. The CDR3 coding sequence is TGCGCCAGCAGCTTCTGGGGCCATAATTCACCCCTCCACTTT.

The chain joins TRBV14 to TRBJ2-7; D tentatively reads TRBD1 or TRBD2 (5 bases each). V shed 0 bases and J shed 2 bases, with 8 bases lying between them. The length of the CDR3 is 14 residues. The germline CDR1 and CDR2 sequences are SGHDN and FVKESK. CDR3 sequence: CASSQDLGAYEQYF. The CDR3 DNA is TGTGCCAGCAGCCAAGATTTGGGGGCCTACGAGCAGTACTTC.

The chain links TRBV15 to TRBJ2-1; D is perhaps TRBD1 (6 bases). Germline V gene data show CDR1 as LNHNV and CDR2 as YYDKDF (reference sequence). Trimming cost V 6 bases and J 1 base, with 10 bases left between them. This CDR3 contains 14 residues. The CDR3 nucleotides are TGTGCCACCAGACAGGGTCCGTCCTACAATGAGCAGTTCTTC. Its protein is CATRQGPSYNEQFF.

This chain links TRBV10-3 with TRBJ2-2; 7 bases are a match to TRBD2. This CDR3 has 14 amino acids. The V gene's germline CDR1 is ENHRY and CDR2 SYGVKD. Trimming at V came to 7 bases and at J to 1 base, leaving 3 bases not matched to a gene. The CDR3 spells CAIKGLGNTGELFF. DNA of the CDR3: TGTGCCATCAAAGGACTAGGGAACACCGGGGAGCTGTTTTTT.